These 3 T cell receptor beta chains share one sample of origin, sequenced in a study of tumor-infiltrating lymphocytes in localized non-small cell lung cancer. This table comes from immunoSEQ multiplex PCR, and its TCRdb copy is limited to in-frame clones, with some not included. The repertoire consists of 21,000 or so clones, with around 67% occurring once and the leading ten covering about 5.7%. The specimen was lung tumor tissue. These receptors came from a human donor with non-small cell lung cancer.

In this sample, this clone turned up a few times. The rearrangement joins TRBV7-9 to TRBJ2-1, with D possibly matching TRBD2 (5 bases). Trimming pared 2 bases from V and 7 bases from J, leaving 12 bases between. Germline V gives CDR1 SEHNR, CDR2 FQNEAQ (reference sequence). The CDR3 is made up of 14 amino acids. This chain's CDR3 is CASSLPTGMNEQFF. The CDR3 bases are TGTGCCAGCAGCTTACCGACGGGAATGAATGAGCAGTTCTTC.

This CDR3 reads CASSRDSHGYTF. For the CDR3, the DNA is TGTGCCAGCAGCAGAGACAGTCATGGCTACACCTTC. The V and J genes are TRBV7-2 and TRBJ1-2; D perhaps matches TRBD1 (5 bases). Germline assignment: CDR1 SGHTA and CDR2 FQGNSA. Trimming left V 5 bases short and J 6 bases short, with 10 bases between. This CDR3 has 12 amino acids.

This clone showed up just once. J is TRBJ1-4 and V is TRBV4-3, with 7 bases lining up with TRBD1. This CDR3 has 17 residues. The germline V gene encodes CDR1 LGHNA and CDR2 YSLEER. V lost 4 bases, J lost 7 bases, and 15 bases stayed unmatched. The CDR3 spells CASSPSPRQGLGEKLFF. In nucleotides, the CDR3 is TGCGCCAGCAGCCCAAGCCCTCGACAGGGATTAGGTGAAAAACTGTTTTTT.